The subject of this entry is one TCR beta chain. This entry comes from a study of blood T cell repertoires in COVID-19. The method was immunoSEQ multiplex PCR; TCRdb's version includes in-frame clones alone and lacks a portion of them. The table shows some 71,000 clones, with roughly 84% occurring only once. Germline CDR1 SGHVS, CDR2 FQNEAQ. V gave up 1 base and J gave up 5 bases, with 6 bases separating them. This CDR3 has 13 residues. The chain employs TRBV7-8 and TRBJ1-5; D unclear. Material for sequencing was peripheral blood. This TCR derives from a woman in her forties or fifties with acute or convalescent COVID-19. CDR3 coding DNA: TGTGCCAGCAGCTTAGGACTTGATCAGCCCCAGCATTTT. The encoded protein is CASSLGLDQPQHF.